This T cell receptor beta chain originates from a study of blood T cell repertoires in COVID-19. For the study at large: From T cells, B-cell-depleted T cells, or PBMCs came the material, which was cDNA or gDNA.

Germline V lookup: CDR1 SNHLY, CDR2 FYNNEI. The CDR3 totals 11 residues. V was pared by 2 bases and J by 6 bases, with 5 bases between. Enrollees, about 18 to 89 years old, lived in about two dozen US areas. Allocation to cohorts depended on clinical history reported by the participants. This clone was seen only once. Using immunoSEQ multiplex PCR, the repertoire was profiled, and TCRdb retains in-frame clones only, with some absent. The sample records roughly 200,000 clones, nearly 90% being singletons. This chain joins TRBV2 and TRBJ2-7; D not resolved. Sequenced material: PBMCs or T cells enriched from blood (not recorded which). The source is a woman aged 30 to 39 with acute COVID-19. The CDR3 nucleotides are TGTGCCAGCAGTGAATTGGCCGAGCAGTACTTC. This encodes CASSELAEQYF.